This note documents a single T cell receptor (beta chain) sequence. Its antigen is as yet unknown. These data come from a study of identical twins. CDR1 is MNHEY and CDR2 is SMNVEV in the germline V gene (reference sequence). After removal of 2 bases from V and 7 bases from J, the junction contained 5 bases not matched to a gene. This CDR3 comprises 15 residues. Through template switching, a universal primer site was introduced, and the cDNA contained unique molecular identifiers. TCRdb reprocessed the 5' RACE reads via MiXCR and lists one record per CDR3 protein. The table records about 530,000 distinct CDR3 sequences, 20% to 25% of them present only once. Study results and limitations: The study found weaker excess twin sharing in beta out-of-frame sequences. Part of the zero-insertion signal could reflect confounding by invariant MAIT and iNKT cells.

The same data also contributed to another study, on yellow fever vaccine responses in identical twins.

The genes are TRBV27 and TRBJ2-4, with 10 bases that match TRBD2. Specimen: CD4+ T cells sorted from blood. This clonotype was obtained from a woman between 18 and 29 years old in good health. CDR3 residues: CASSLLAGEGNIQYF. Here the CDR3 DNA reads TGTGCCAGCAGTTTACTAGCGGGAGAGGGTAACATTCAGTACTTC.